The 4 T cell receptor beta chains in this list originate from one sample, sequenced in a study of blood T cell repertoires in COVID-19. The protocol was immunoSEQ multiplex PCR, while the TCRdb copy is restricted to in-frame clones and leaves out a portion. The sample lists approximately 150,000 clones, about 90% occurring once. Sequencing was performed on PBMCs or T cells enriched from blood (not recorded which). The receptors come from a human donor with acute COVID-19. The donor label of this sample is uncertain.

This sequence joins TRBV11-2 and TRBJ2-7; D might be TRBD1 (6 bases). The CDR3 contains 16 residues. Germline CDR1 reads SGHAT; CDR2 reads FQNNGV. V was shortened by 1 base and J by 0 bases, with 13 bases between the two germline ends. CDR3 in amino acids: CASSLGVRGHSYEQYF. The CDR3 nucleotides read TGTGCCAGCAGCTTAGGAGTCAGGGGTCACTCCTACGAGCAGTACTTC. The entire variable domain, with the rest obtained from reference TRBV11-2 and TRBJ2-7, is as follows: EAGVAQSPRYKIIEKRQSVAFWCNPISGHATLYWYQQILGQGPKLLIQFQNNGVVDDSQLPKDRFSAERLKGVDSTLKIQPAKLEDSAVYLCASSLGVRGHSYEQYFGPGTRLTVT.

This clone was found a few times. The chain recombines TRBV18 with TRBJ2-1; TRBD2 aligns across 7 bases. The CDR3 covers 15 residues. The ends lost 2 bases at V and 3 bases at J; junction bases unmatched: 4. Germline V lookup: CDR1 KGHSH, CDR2 LQKENI. The CDR3 is CASSPTAGLYNEQFF. For the CDR3, the DNA is TGTGCCAGCTCACCAACAGCGGGGCTCTACAATGAGCAGTTCTTC.

The rearrangement links TRBV19 to TRBJ2-7, with TRBD1 matching 7 bases. Germline V gene sequence: CDR1 LNHDA, CDR2 SQIVND (reference sequence). The CDR3 totals 13 residues. After removal of 4 bases from V and 4 bases from J, the junction contained 4 bases not matched to a gene. DNA for the CDR3: TGTGCCAGTAGTAGGACAGGTACTTACGAGCAGTACTTC. Amino acids: CASSRTGTYEQYF. The full variable domain, rest sourced from reference TRBV19 and TRBJ2-7, is DGGITQSPKYLFRKEGQNVTLSCEQNLNHDAMYWYRQDPGQGLRLIYYSQIVNDFQKGDIAEGYSVSREKKESFPLTVTSAQKNPTAFYLCASSRTGTYEQYFGPGTRLTVT.

In its sample, this clone was seen once. This chain connects TRBV7-9 to TRBJ1-2; D possibly corresponds to TRBD1 (5 bases). The CDR3 has 15 amino acids. Germline V gene sequence: CDR1 SEHNR, CDR2 FQNEAQ (reference sequence). The V end was cut by 1 base, the J end by 4 bases, with 13 bases between. The CDR3 DNA sequence: TGTGCCAGCAGCTTAGTAGCGGCAGGGACCTATGGCTACACCTTC. Amino acid sequence: CASSLVAAGTYGYTF.